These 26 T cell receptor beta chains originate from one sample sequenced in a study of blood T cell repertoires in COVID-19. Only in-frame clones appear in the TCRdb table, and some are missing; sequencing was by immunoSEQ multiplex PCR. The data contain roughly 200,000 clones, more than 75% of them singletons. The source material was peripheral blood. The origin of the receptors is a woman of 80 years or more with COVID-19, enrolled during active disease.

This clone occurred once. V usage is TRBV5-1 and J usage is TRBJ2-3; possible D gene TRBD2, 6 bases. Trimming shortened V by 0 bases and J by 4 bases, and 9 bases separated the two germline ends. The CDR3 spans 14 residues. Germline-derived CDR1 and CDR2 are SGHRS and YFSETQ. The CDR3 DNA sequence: TGCGCCAGCAGCTTGGCTAGCGAGGCAGATACGCAGTATTTT. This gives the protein CASSLASEADTQYF.

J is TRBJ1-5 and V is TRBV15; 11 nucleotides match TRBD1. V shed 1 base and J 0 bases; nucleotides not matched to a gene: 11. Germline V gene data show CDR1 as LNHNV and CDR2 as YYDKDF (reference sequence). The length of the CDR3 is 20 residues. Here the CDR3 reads CATSRGLGQGVGYSNQPQHF. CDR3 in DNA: TGTGCCACCAGCAGAGGACTGGGACAGGGGGTCGGGTATAGCAATCAGCCCCAGCATTTT. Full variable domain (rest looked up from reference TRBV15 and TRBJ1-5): DAMVIQNPRYQVTQFGKPVTLSCSQTLNHNVMYWYQQKSSQAPKLLFHYYDKDFNNEADTPDNFQSRRPNTSFCFLDIRSPGLGDTAMYLCATSRGLGQGVGYSNQPQHFGDGTRLSIL.

DNA for the CDR3: TGTGCCAGCAGCCACTCGGGCGGGAGCGAGCAGTACTTC. As protein: CASSHSGGSEQYF. The rearrangement links TRBV14 to TRBJ2-7; 7 bases align to TRBD2. This CDR3 spans 13 amino acids. From germline, CDR1 is SGHDN and CDR2 FVKESK. The trim removed 3 bases at V and 6 bases at J, leaving 5 bases unmatched.

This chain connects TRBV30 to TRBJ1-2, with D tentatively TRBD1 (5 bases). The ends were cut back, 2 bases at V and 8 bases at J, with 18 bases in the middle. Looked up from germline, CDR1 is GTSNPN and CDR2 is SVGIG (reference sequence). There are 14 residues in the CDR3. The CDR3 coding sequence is TGTGCCTGGAGTACGGAATCAGGGAGGAGCGGCTACACCTTC. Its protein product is CAWSTESGRSGYTF.

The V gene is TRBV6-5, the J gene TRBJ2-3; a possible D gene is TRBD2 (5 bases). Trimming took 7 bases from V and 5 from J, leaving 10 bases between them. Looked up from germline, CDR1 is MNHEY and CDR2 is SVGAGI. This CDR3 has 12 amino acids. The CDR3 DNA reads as TGTGCCAGCACCCACCGGGGAGATACGCAGTATTTT. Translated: CASTHRGDTQYF.

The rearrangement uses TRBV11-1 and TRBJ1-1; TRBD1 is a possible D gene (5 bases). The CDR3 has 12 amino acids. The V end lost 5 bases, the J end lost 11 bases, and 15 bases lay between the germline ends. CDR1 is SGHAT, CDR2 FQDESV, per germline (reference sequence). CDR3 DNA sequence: TGTGCCAGCAGCCTCCAGATGGGGCAGGCTTTCTTT. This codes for CASSLQMGQAFF.

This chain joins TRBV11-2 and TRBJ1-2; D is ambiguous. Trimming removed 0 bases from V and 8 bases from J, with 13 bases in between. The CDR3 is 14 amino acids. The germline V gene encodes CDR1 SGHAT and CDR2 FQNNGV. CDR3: CASSLDPQTGGYTF. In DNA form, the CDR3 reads TGTGCCAGCAGCTTAGATCCGCAGACGGGAGGCTACACCTTC.

The CDR3 nucleotides read TGTGCCAGCAGTAAGACTAGCGGGGGAGACGAGACCCAGTACTTC. It codes for CASSKTSGGDETQYF. The genes are TRBV9 and TRBJ2-5; 12 bases map to TRBD2. V dropped 5 bases and J dropped 5; count of bases not matched to a gene: 7. From germline, CDR1 is SGDLS and CDR2 YYNGEE. The length of the CDR3 is 15 residues.

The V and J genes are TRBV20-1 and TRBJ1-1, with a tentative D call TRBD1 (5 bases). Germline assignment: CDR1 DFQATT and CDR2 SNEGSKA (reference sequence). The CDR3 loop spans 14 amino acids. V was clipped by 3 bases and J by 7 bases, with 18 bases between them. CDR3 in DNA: TGCAGTGCTAGTAGGGGATCGGGTCAAGTTGAAGCTTTCTTT. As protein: CSASRGSGQVEAFF.

The CDR3 here is CASSAGTGGNQPQHF. CDR3 DNA: TGTGCCAGCAGTGCCGGGACAGGGGGGAATCAGCCCCAGCATTTT. The chain uses TRBV2 and TRBJ1-5, with 11 bases aligning to TRBD1. Germline CDR1 SNHLY, CDR2 FYNNEI. The ends lost 4 bases at V and 4 bases at J; junction bases unmatched: 3. The CDR3 is 15 residues long.

The CDR3 protein is CASSLTERNTIYF. CDR3 nucleotide sequence: TGTGCCAGCAGTTTGACAGAAAGAAACACCATATATTTT. This chain connects TRBV12-3 or TRBV12-4 to TRBJ1-3, with D maybe TRBD1 (5 bases). The length of the CDR3 is 13 residues. With 3 bases removed from V and 5 bases from J, the gap between germline ends came to 8 bases.

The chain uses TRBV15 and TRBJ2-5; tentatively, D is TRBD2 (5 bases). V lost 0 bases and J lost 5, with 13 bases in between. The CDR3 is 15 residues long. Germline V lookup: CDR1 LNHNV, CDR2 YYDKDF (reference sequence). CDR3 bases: TGTGCCACCAGCAGAGACCCCGGGGAAGGGGAGACCCAGTACTTC. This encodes CATSRDPGEGETQYF. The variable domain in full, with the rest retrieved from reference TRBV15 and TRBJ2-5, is DAMVIQNPRYQVTQFGKPVTLSCSQTLNHNVMYWYQQKSSQAPKLLFHYYDKDFNNEADTPDNFQSRRPNTSFCFLDIRSPGLGDTAMYLCATSRDPGEGETQYFGPGTRLLVL.

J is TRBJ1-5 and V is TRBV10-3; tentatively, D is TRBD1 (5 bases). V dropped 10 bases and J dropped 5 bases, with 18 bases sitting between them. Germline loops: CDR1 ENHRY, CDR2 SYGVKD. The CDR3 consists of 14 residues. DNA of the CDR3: TGTGCCACCTCGGGTGGGGCTGTACATCAGCCCCAGCATTTT. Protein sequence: CATSGGAVHQPQHF.

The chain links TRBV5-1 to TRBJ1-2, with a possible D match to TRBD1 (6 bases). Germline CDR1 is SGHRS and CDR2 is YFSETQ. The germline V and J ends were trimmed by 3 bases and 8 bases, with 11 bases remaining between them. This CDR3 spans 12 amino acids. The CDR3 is CASSSQGQGYTF. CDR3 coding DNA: TGCGCCAGCAGCTCCCAGGGGCAAGGCTACACCTTC. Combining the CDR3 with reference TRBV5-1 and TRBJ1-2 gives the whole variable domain KAGVTQTPRYLIKTRGQQVTLSCSPISGHRSVSWYQQTPGQGLQFLFEYFSETQRNKGNFPGRFSGRQFSNSRSEMNVSTLELGDSALYLCASSSQGQGYTFGSGTRLTVV.

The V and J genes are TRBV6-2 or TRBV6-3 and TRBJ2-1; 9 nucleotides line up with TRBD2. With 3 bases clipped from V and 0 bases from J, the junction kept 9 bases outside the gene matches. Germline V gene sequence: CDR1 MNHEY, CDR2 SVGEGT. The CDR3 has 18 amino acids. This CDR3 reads CASSYRASGVISYNEQFF. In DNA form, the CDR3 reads TGTGCCAGCAGTTATAGGGCTAGCGGGGTAATCTCCTACAATGAGCAGTTCTTC.

The CDR3 sequence: CASSSTGGVYGYTF. The CDR3 nucleotides read TGTGCCAGCAGTTCTACAGGGGGGGTCTATGGCTACACCTTC. The chain is built from TRBV6-6 and TRBJ1-2; 8 bases agree with TRBD1. The ends lost 4 bases at V and 4 bases at J; junction bases unmatched: 5. Germline V gives CDR1 MNHNY, CDR2 SVGAGI (reference sequence). The CDR3 extends over 14 amino acids.

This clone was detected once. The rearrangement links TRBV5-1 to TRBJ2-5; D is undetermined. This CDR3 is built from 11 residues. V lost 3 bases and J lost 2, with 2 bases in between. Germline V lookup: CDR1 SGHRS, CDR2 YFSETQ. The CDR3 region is CASSSQETQYF. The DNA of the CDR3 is TGCGCCAGCAGCTCACAAGAGACCCAGTACTTC. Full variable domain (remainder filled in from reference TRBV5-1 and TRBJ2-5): KAGVTQTPRYLIKTRGQQVTLSCSPISGHRSVSWYQQTPGQGLQFLFEYFSETQRNKGNFPGRFSGRQFSNSRSEMNVSTLELGDSALYLCASSSQETQYFGPGTRLLVL.

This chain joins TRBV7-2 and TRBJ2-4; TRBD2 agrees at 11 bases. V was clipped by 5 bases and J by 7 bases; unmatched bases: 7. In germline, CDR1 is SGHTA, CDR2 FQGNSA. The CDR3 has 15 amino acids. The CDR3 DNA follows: TGTGCCAGCAGCCCCCATAGCGGGGGGGCGAACATTCAGTACTTC. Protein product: CASSPHSGGANIQYF.

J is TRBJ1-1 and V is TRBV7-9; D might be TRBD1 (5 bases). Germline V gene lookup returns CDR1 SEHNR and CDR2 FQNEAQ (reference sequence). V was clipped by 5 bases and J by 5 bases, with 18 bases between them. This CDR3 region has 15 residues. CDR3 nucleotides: TGTGCCAGCAGCCGCTACACCGGGGGAGAGACTGAAGCTTTCTTT. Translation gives CASSRYTGGETEAFF.

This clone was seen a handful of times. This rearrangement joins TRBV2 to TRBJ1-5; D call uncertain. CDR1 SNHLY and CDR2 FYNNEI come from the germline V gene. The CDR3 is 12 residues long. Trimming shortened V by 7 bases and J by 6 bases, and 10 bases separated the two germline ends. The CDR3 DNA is TGTGCCAGCACTAACCCCCCTCAGCCCCAGCATTTT. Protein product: CASTNPPQPQHF.

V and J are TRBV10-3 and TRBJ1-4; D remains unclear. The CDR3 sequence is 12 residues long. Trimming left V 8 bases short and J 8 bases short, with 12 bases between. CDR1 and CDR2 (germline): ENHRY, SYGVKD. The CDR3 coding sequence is TGTGCCATCCGGGGTGTGGGCGAAAAACTGTTTTTT. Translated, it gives CAIRGVGEKLFF.

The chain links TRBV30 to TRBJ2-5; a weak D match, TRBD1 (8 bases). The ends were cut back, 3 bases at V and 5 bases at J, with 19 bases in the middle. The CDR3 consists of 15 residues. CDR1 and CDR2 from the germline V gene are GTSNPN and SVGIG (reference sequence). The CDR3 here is CAWSLPGQGGETQYF. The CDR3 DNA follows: TGTGCCTGGAGCCTCCCAGGACAGGGAGGGGAGACCCAGTACTTC.

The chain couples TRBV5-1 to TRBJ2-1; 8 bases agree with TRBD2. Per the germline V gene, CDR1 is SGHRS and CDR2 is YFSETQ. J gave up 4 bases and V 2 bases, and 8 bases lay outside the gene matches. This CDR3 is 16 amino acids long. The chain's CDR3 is CASSLLTSDLYNEQFF. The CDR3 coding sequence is TGCGCCAGCAGCTTATTGACTAGCGACCTATACAATGAGCAGTTCTTC. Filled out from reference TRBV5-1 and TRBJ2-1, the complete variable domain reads KAGVTQTPRYLIKTRGQQVTLSCSPISGHRSVSWYQQTPGQGLQFLFEYFSETQRNKGNFPGRFSGRQFSNSRSEMNVSTLELGDSALYLCASSLLTSDLYNEQFFGPGTRLTVL.

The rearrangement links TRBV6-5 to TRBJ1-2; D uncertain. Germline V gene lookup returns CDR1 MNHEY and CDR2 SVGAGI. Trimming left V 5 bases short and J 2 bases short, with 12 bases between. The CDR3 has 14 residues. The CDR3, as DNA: TGTGCCAGCAGTCCTACGACTGGGAACTATGGCTACACCTTC. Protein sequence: CASSPTTGNYGYTF.

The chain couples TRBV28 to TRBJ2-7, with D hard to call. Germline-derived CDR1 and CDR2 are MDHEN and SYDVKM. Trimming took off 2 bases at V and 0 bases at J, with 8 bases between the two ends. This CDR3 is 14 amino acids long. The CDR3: CASSLKQSSYEQYF. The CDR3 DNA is TGTGCCAGCAGTTTAAAACAGAGCTCCTACGAGCAGTACTTC.

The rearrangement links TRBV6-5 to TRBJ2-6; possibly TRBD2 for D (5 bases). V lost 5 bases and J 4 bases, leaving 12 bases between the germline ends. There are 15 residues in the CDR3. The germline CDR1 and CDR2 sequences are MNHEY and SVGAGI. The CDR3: CASSLREGGANVLTF. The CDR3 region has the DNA TGTGCCAGCAGTCTCCGGGAAGGGGGGGCCAACGTCCTGACTTTC.